The 19 T cell receptor beta chains below come from one sample, sequenced in a study of OX40 agonist ivuxolimab in advanced cancers. Only in-frame clones appear in the TCRdb table, and some are missing; sequencing was by immunoSEQ multiplex PCR. The profile covers roughly 75,000 clones, with over 90% appearing a single time and about 6.4% taken by the ten largest. The sequenced sample was CD4+ or CD8+ T cells sorted from blood, obtained in a trial of the OX40 agonist ivuxolimab. The source is an adult with an advanced solid tumor such as melanoma, head and neck, liver or kidney cancer.

Concerning this clone itself: The identical CDR3 is also encoded by other nucleotide sequences in the sample. The chain links TRBV2 to TRBJ1-6, with a possible D match to TRBD1 (6 bases). Between the trimmed V and J ends, which lost 2 bases and 4 bases, there was a span of 9 bases. The CDR3 extends over 15 amino acids. Germline loops: CDR1 SNHLY, CDR2 FYNNEI. The CDR3 is CASSETGRYNSPLHF. CDR3 DNA: TGTGCCAGCAGTGAAACAGGGAGGTATAATTCACCCCTCCACTTT.

The chain combines TRBV27 with TRBJ2-7; no firm D call. V lost 3 bases and J lost 1, with 13 bases in between. The CDR3 covers 15 residues. CDR1 MNHEY and CDR2 SMNVEV come from the germline V gene (reference sequence). The CDR3 reads CASSLSRLASYEQYF. As DNA, the CDR3 is TGTGCCAGCAGTTTGTCTCGACTTGCTTCCTACGAGCAGTACTTC.

V is TRBV11-2 and J is TRBJ1-6; TRBD1 might be the D (6 bases). V was clipped by 5 bases and J by 8 bases, with 22 bases between them. Looked up from germline, CDR1 is SGHAT and CDR2 is FQNNGV. The CDR3 extends over 17 amino acids. In DNA, the CDR3 is TGTGCCAGCAGCCCATTGACGGTGGACAGAGAGGATTCACCCCTCCACTTT. This sequence encodes CASSPLTVDREDSPLHF.

The V and J genes are TRBV27 and TRBJ1-2; 8 bases fit TRBD1. The CDR3 is 15 residues long. V lost 6 bases and J lost 2; bases outside the gene matches: 8. Per germline, CDR1 MNHEY and CDR2 SMNVEV (reference sequence). The CDR3 sequence is CASSPDRGPNYGYTF. In nucleotides, the CDR3 is TGTGCCAGCAGCCCCGACAGGGGCCCAAACTATGGCTACACCTTC.

This chain links TRBV5-6 with TRBJ2-7, with D unresolved. The CDR3 is made up of 11 amino acids. Per germline, CDR1 SGHDT and CDR2 YYEEEE. V shed 2 bases and J shed 7 bases, with 7 bases lying between them. CDR3 coding DNA: TGTGCCAGCAGCTTTGGGCGGGAGCAGTACTTC. This gives the protein CASSFGREQYF.

V gene TRBV29-1 combines with J gene TRBJ1-1, with TRBD1 identical over 10 bases. There are 14 residues in the CDR3. The V and J ends lost 5 bases and 3 bases, in that order; junction bases with no gene match: 6. Germline V lookup: CDR1 SQVTM, CDR2 ANQGSEA. CDR3 residues: CSVRTGGVHTEAFF. CDR3 DNA: TGCAGCGTTCGGACAGGGGGAGTGCACACTGAAGCTTTCTTT.

This chain links TRBV15 with TRBJ1-5; D is unresolved. The CDR3 has 13 amino acids. V was clipped by 1 base and J by 7 bases, with 8 bases between them. Germline loops: CDR1 LNHNV, CDR2 YYDKDF (reference sequence). The DNA for the CDR3 is TGTGCCACCAGCAGAGTAGGGAGCCAGCCCCAGCATTTT. It yields the protein CATSRVGSQPQHF.

The rearrangement joins TRBV9 to TRBJ2-1; TRBD1 is a possible D gene (6 bases). CDR1 and CDR2 (germline): SGDLS, YYNGEE. Deletions cut 3 bases from V and 8 bases from J, with 18 bases between. The CDR3 consists of 15 residues. The CDR3 DNA is TGTGCCAGCAGCGCCGGACAGAGACTGGTAGATGAGCAGTTCTTC. The encoded protein is CASSAGQRLVDEQFF.

The J gene is TRBJ2-5, the V gene TRBV30; no reliable D call. The length of the CDR3 is 15 residues. Germline V lookup: CDR1 GTSNPN, CDR2 SVGIG (reference sequence). Trimming pared 4 bases from V and 4 bases from J, leaving 19 bases between. DNA for the CDR3: TGTGCCTGGATGAGGACGGACCCACTGGGAGAGACCCAGTACTTC. It encodes CAWMRTDPLGETQYF. The full variable domain, in which reference TRBV30 and TRBJ2-5 provide the parts outside the CDR3, is SQTIHQWPATLVQPVGSPLSLECTVEGTSNPNLYWYRQAAGRGLQLLFYSVGIGQISSEVPQNLSASRPQDRQFILSSKKLLLSDSGFYLCAWMRTDPLGETQYFGPGTRLLVL.

The chain couples TRBV27 to TRBJ2-3, with 7 positions matching TRBD1. Trimming took 2 bases from V and 2 from J; bases not matched to a gene: 4. CDR1 MNHEY and CDR2 SMNVEV come from the germline V gene (reference sequence). The CDR3 runs 15 residues. The DNA for the CDR3 is TGTGCCAGCAGTTTAATAGGGGGCAACACAGATACGCAGTATTTT. This codes for CASSLIGGNTDTQYF.

This chain joins TRBV7-9 and TRBJ2-5; 7 bases fit TRBD1. Germline lookup yields CDR1 SEHNR and CDR2 FQNEAQ (reference sequence). The CDR3 consists of 14 residues. The V gene end was trimmed by 5 bases and the J gene end by 5 bases; junction bases not matched to a gene: 8. The CDR3 spells CASSADRVKETQYF. CDR3 sequence (DNA): TGTGCCAGCAGCGCAGACAGGGTTAAGGAGACCCAGTACTTC.

The gene calls are TRBV19 and TRBJ2-5; 7 bases align to TRBD2. Trimming removed 2 bases from V and 5 bases from J; junction bases left unmatched: 8. The CDR3 consists of 15 residues. Per germline, CDR1 LNHDA and CDR2 SQIVND (reference sequence). The CDR3 sequence: CASSISGTNGETQYF. For the CDR3, the DNA is TGTGCCAGTAGTATATCCGGGACTAACGGGGAGACCCAGTACTTC.

The chain joins TRBV6-1 to TRBJ1-2; 9 nucleotides line up with TRBD1. This CDR3 is built from 13 residues. V shed 4 bases, J shed 8 bases, and the junction held 5 bases outside the gene matches. The germline gives CDR1 MNHNS, CDR2 SASEGT. The CDR3 sequence is CASSVRTGDGYTF. CDR3 DNA: TGTGCCAGCAGTGTTCGGACAGGGGACGGCTACACCTTC.

The chain employs TRBV29-1 and TRBJ1-1, with no clear D. The CDR3 sequence is 13 residues long. Germline CDR1 reads SQVTM; CDR2 reads ANQGSEA. V was cut by 3 bases and J by 1 base, with 9 bases left in between. Here the CDR3 reads CSVDRPRNTEAFF. CDR3 nucleotide sequence: TGCAGCGTTGATCGGCCTCGGAACACTGAAGCTTTCTTT.

This chain joins TRBV29-1 and TRBJ2-1; D not resolved. The germline V gene encodes CDR1 SQVTM and CDR2 ANQGSEA. V dropped 7 bases and J dropped 6 bases, with 16 bases sitting between them. CDR3 size: 13 residues. CDR3 amino acids: CSAAKSNLNEQFF. In nucleotides, the CDR3 is TGCAGCGCCGCCAAGTCCAACCTCAATGAGCAGTTCTTC.

The V and J genes are TRBV5-8 and TRBJ1-2; D is perhaps TRBD1 (5 bases). V lost 4 bases to trimming and J lost 8 bases, with 15 bases between them. Germline CDR1 SGHTS, CDR2 YDEGEE. The CDR3 runs 13 residues. The CDR3 DNA reads TGTGCCAGCAGCAGTACAGGTCCCGAAGGCTACACCTTC. Amino acid sequence: CASSSTGPEGYTF.

This clone was seen a single time. The chain links TRBV4-1 to TRBJ2-1; maybe TRBD2 (6 bases). The CDR3 runs 14 residues. V lost 1 base and J 9 bases, leaving 13 bases between the germline ends. The germline V gene has CDR1 MGHRA and CDR2 YSYEKL. CDR3 amino acids: CASSQGAAGSEQFF. CDR3 in DNA: TGCGCCAGCAGCCAAGGGGCAGCGGGCAGTGAGCAGTTCTTC.

The chain links TRBV5-4 to TRBJ1-2, with D maybe TRBD1 (6 bases). CDR3 length equals 13 residues. The V and J ends lost 7 bases and 2 bases respectively, with 12 bases between them. The germline gives CDR1 SGHNT, CDR2 YYREEE (reference sequence). The CDR3 protein is CASWGAENYGYTF. The CDR3 coding sequence is TGTGCCAGCTGGGGGGCGGAGAACTATGGCTACACCTTC. The variable domain in full, completed from reference TRBV5-4 and TRBJ1-2, reads ETGVTQSPTHLIKTRGQQVTLRCSSQSGHNTVSWYQQALGQGPQFIFQYYREEENGRGNFPPRFSGLQFPNYSSELNVNALELDDSALYLCASWGAENYGYTFGSGTRLTVV.

This clone occurred once. The rearrangement uses TRBV11-2 and TRBJ1-2; tentative D call: TRBD1 (5 bases). Germline V lookup: CDR1 SGHAT, CDR2 FQNNGV. Trimming pared 6 bases from V and 0 bases from J, leaving 11 bases between. The CDR3 totals 14 residues. The CDR3 nucleotides read TGTGCCAGCAGGGGGGGTACTGCTAACTATGGCTACACCTTC. As protein: CASRGGTANYGYTF.